This T cell receptor beta chain was retrieved from a study of graft-versus-host responses after intestinal transplantation. Study-wide findings and caveats: Early HvG declines after transplant were associated with peak circulating GvH clone levels. The marrow of recipients harbored GvH clones, and ileum or blood showed some of them first.

The table came from immunoSEQ multiplex PCR; TCRdb's copy has only in-frame clones and leaves some out. The sample records over 90,000 clones, roughly 90% being singletons. In the case of this clone: Its antigen is not identified.

V dropped 0 bases and J dropped 3; count of bases not matched to a gene: 3. CDR3 length: 15 residues. The germline V gene has CDR1 SGDLS and CDR2 YYNGEE. The receptor was derived from a human donor who received an intestinal transplant. The chain uses TRBV9 and TRBJ2-7, with 10 bases that match TRBD2. The sequenced sample was unstimulated CD8+ T cells sorted from spleen or lymph node cells, obtained before intestinal transplant. This chain's CDR3 is CASSVASGSNYEQYF. Here the CDR3 DNA reads TGTGCCAGCAGCGTAGCTAGCGGGAGTAACTACGAGCAGTACTTC. The full variable domain, its missing parts supplied by reference TRBV9 and TRBJ2-7, is DSGVTQTPKHLITATGQRVTLRCSPRSGDLSVYWYQQSLDQGLQFLIQYYNGEERAKGNILERFSAQQFPDLHSELNLSSLELGDSALYFCASSVASGSNYEQYFGPGTRLTVT.